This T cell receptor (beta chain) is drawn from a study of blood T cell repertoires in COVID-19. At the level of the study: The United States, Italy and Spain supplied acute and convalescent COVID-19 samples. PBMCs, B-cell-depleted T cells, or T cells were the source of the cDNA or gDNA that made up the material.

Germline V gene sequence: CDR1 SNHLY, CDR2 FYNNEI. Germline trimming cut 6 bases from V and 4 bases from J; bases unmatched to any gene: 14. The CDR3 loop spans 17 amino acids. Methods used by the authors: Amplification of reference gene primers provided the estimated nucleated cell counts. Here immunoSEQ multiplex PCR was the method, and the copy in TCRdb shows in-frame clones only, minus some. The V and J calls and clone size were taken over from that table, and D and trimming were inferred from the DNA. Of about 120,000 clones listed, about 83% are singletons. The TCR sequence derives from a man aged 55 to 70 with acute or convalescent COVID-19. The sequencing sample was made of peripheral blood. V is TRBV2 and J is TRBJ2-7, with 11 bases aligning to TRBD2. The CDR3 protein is CASRAKGIAGGPYEQYF. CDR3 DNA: TGTGCCAGCAGGGCAAAAGGGATAGCGGGAGGGCCGTACGAGCAGTACTTC.